The TCR beta chain described here comes from a study of blood T cells in healthy people across ages. Study findings and constraints: Age advanced and TCR beta diversity per million T cells fell, roughly linearly.

In germline, CDR1 is LGHDT, CDR2 YNNKEL (reference sequence). The CDR3 spans 13 residues. V lost 0 bases and J lost 11, with 14 bases in between. There were healthy Caucasian individuals from Russia, aged about 6 to 95, serving as donors. Peripheral blood from each donor was collected in a volume of 9.5 to 10 milliliters. A J-beta primer mix and a sample-barcoded 5' primer were used in a second PCR of about 7 to 12 cycles. MiXCR, run by TCRdb on the 5' RACE reads, gives a single entry per CDR3 protein. The sample holds about 640,000 distinct CDR3 sequences, roughly 53% seen once. Regarding this clonotype: Its antigen is unknown.

The rearrangement links TRBV3-1 to TRBJ2-7; D could derive from TRBD1 or TRBD2 (5 bases each). Sequencing used blood. This clonotype was sampled from a man aged 60 to 75 in good health. The CDR3 region is CASSQDRDPHEYF. The CDR3 coding sequence is TGTGCCAGCAGCCAAGACCGGGACCCACATGAGTACTTC.